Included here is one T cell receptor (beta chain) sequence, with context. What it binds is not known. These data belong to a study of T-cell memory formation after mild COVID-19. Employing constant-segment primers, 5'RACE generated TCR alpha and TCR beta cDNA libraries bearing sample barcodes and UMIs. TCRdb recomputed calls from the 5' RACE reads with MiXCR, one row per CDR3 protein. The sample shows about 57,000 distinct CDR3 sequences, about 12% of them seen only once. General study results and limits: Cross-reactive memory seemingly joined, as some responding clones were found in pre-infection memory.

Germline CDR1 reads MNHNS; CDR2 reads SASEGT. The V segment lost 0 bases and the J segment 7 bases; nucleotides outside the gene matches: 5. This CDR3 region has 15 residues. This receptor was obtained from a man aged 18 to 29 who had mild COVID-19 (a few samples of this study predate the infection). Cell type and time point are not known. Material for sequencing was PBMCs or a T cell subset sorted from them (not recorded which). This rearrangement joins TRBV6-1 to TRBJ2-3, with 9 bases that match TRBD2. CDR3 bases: TGTGCCAGCAGTGAAGCGGCGGGGGGGCTTTATACGCAGTATTTT. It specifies CASSEAAGGLYTQYF.